These 9 T cell receptor beta chains came from one sample sequenced in a study of early T cells in non-severe SARS-CoV-2 infection. TCRdb used MiXCR to reprocess the 5' RACE reads, holding one entry per CDR3 protein. The sample shows roughly 99,000 distinct CDR3 sequences, 11% of them seen only once. The specimen sequenced was whole blood. Source of these receptors: an adult who was a healthcare worker with PCR-confirmed SARS-CoV-2 infection or an uninfected control (not recorded which).

This rearrangement joins TRBV5-6 to TRBJ2-3; D perhaps matches TRBD2 (6 bases). Trimming removed 2 bases from V and 2 bases from J, with 27 bases in between. Germline CDR1 is SGHDT and CDR2 is YYEEEE. The CDR3 is 20 amino acids. CDR3 loop: CASSLWSNVGSGGSTDTQYF. The CDR3 coding sequence is TGTGCCAGCAGCTTATGGTCCAACGTTGGTAGCGGAGGATCCACAGATACGCAGTATTTT.

This clonotype appeared many times. This CDR3 is CASSMGQVYVRMDTDTQYF. The CDR3 DNA follows: TGTGCCAGCAGTATGGGACAGGTTTACGTTCGAATGGACACAGATACGCAGTATTTT. The J gene is TRBJ2-3, the V gene TRBV2; the match to TRBD1 covers 8 bases. J gave up 2 bases and V 5 bases, and 18 bases lay outside the gene matches. CDR1 SNHLY and CDR2 FYNNEI come from the germline V gene. The CDR3 is 19 amino acids.

The chain uses TRBV10-3 and TRBJ2-7; D may be TRBD1 (6 bases). CDR1 and CDR2 from the germline V gene are ENHRY and SYGVKD. The CDR3 is 12 amino acids. V gave up 6 bases and J gave up 2 bases, with 8 bases separating them. This CDR3 is CAIRDSTYEQYF. CDR3 nucleotide sequence: TGTGCCATCAGGGACAGCACCTACGAGCAGTACTTC.

This clonotype was counted at least ten times. This rearrangement joins TRBV9 to TRBJ2-7; tentatively, D is TRBD2 (6 bases). From germline, CDR1 is SGDLS and CDR2 YYNGEE. The CDR3 runs 15 residues. With 5 bases removed from V and 5 bases from J, the gap between germline ends came to 20 bases. The CDR3 here is CASSAEGTGGHEQYF. The CDR3 DNA reads as TGTGCCAGCAGTGCGGAGGGGACCGGCGGGCACGAGCAGTACTTC.

This chain links TRBV4-2 with TRBJ1-4; D might be TRBD1 (5 bases). The germline V gene encodes CDR1 LGHNA and CDR2 YNFKEQ. V was clipped by 0 bases and J by 8 bases, with 19 bases between them. CDR3 length equals 17 residues. In DNA form, the CDR3 reads TGTGCCAGCAGCCAAGATCTGCGGTCAGGGAAAAGCGAAAAACTGTTTTTT. Amino acid sequence: CASSQDLRSGKSEKLFF.

This clonotype was recorded a few times. The rearrangement joins TRBV5-6 to TRBJ1-2; D perhaps matches TRBD1 (5 bases). Trimming stripped 6 bases from V and 0 bases from J, with 21 bases between. This CDR3 has 17 amino acids. In germline, CDR1 is SGHDT, CDR2 YYEEEE. The CDR3 nucleotides read TGTGCCAGCACCGGAGCGAGGGGTGGCAGTCCTAACTATGGCTACACCTTC. This encodes CASTGARGGSPNYGYTF.

Only a few counts were recorded for this clonotype. This chain uses TRBV5-1 with TRBJ1-6; D may be TRBD1 (6 bases). Deletions cut 4 bases from V and 9 bases from J, with 17 bases between. This CDR3 has 15 amino acids. The germline V gene has CDR1 SGHRS and CDR2 YFSETQ. The CDR3 sequence: CASSERTDWGSPLHF. The CDR3 nucleotides read TGCGCCAGCAGCGAGAGGACAGATTGGGGTTCACCCCTCCACTTT.

This clonotype was recorded a few times. The V gene is TRBV7-9, the J gene TRBJ2-1, with 8 nucleotides matching TRBD1. This CDR3 comprises 15 residues. Germline trimming cut 8 bases from V and 11 bases from J; bases unmatched to any gene: 17. Germline lookup yields CDR1 SEHNR and CDR2 FQNEAQ (reference sequence). The CDR3 reads CASGRITDRANQQFF. Written as DNA, the CDR3 is TGTGCCAGCGGTCGGATCACGGACAGGGCCAACCAGCAGTTCTTC.

A few counts support this clonotype. The chain's CDR3 is CATRTGEISPLHF. The CDR3, as DNA: TGTGCCACCCGGACAGGGGAGATTTCGCCCCTCCACTTT. The rearrangement uses TRBV6-5 and TRBJ1-6, with 9 bases matching TRBD1. The germline CDR1 and CDR2 sequences are MNHEY and SVGAGI. With 10 bases clipped from V and 13 bases from J, the junction kept 11 bases outside the gene matches. The CDR3 is 13 amino acids.